The 2 T cell receptor beta chains reported below all come from one sample, sequenced in a study of blood T cell repertoires in COVID-19. Assay: immunoSEQ multiplex PCR; the TCRdb copy retains only in-frame clones and omits some. This sample yields about 300,000 clones, of which about 89% are seen a single time; nearly 6.5% belongs to the top ten. Sequencing input: peripheral blood. The receptors come from a man aged 18 to 30 who had recovered from COVID-19.

This clone was counted only a few times. This sequence joins TRBV15 and TRBJ1-3, with 7 bases matching TRBD1. The CDR3 loop spans 14 amino acids. V gave up 5 bases and J gave up 2 bases; unmatched junction bases: 3. The germline V gene has CDR1 LNHNV and CDR2 YYDKDF (reference sequence). The CDR3 sequence: CATSDRVTGNTIYF. CDR3 nucleotide sequence: TGTGCCACCAGCGACAGGGTCACTGGAAACACCATATATTTT.

This clone has just a few counts. The chain carries TRBV19 and TRBJ1-5; TRBD1 agrees at 7 bases. V was pared by 5 bases and J by 3 bases, with 10 bases of the junction left unmatched. Germline loops: CDR1 LNHDA, CDR2 SQIVND (reference sequence). CDR3 length equals 16 residues. The CDR3 nucleotides read TGTGCCAGTAGTCCGCGGACAGGCCCTACCAATCAGCCCCAGCATTTT. This codes for CASSPRTGPTNQPQHF. Supplemented by reference TRBV19 and TRBJ1-5, the full variable domain reads DGGITQSPKYLFRKEGQNVTLSCEQNLNHDAMYWYRQDPGQGLRLIYYSQIVNDFQKGDIAEGYSVSREKKESFPLTVTSAQKNPTAFYLCASSPRTGPTNQPQHFGDGTRLSIL.